A selection of T cell receptor beta chains follows, all from one sample in a study of T cell repertoires in cytomegalovirus infection. What these receptors recognize is not known. TCRdb fed the reads into MiXCR, producing one record per CDR3 protein. The table shows hundreds of thousands of distinct CDR3 sequences, with roughly 31% occurring only once. The starting material was cultured CD8+ T cells from PBMCs, obtained from culture after CMV antigen stimulation. All receptors derive from a human donor in good health (CMV status not recorded). Some clones in this sample may be carry-over from other donors' samples. The CDR3 runs from the conserved cysteine through the conserved F or W. Clone sizes are given selectively: once, few, many, or a class where the clone is expanded.

>NA|TRBV19
CASSKLRGGWDEQFF
>NA|TRBV9
CASSPGGTSGRGTQYF
>NA|TRBV4-1
CASSQEVGGGRYNEQFF
>many|TRBV27
CASSLDSGETQYF
>few|TRBV12-3/TRBV12-4
CASRTPGRGVNTEAFF
>once|TRBV5-1
CASTRQGRDTEAFF
>few|TRBV12-3/TRBV12-4
CASSLALRISYTGELFF
>NA|TRBV24-1
CATSGGVQETQYF
>few|TRBV7-9
CASSSDLSRETQYF
>NA|TRBV7-2
CASSLGGDRALKYNSPLHF
>NA|TRBV7-9
CASSSGPTTNNSPLHF
>NA|TRBV5-6
CASSLKSRGGFYNEQFF
>few|TRBV10-3
CAITSGGVDNYGYTF
>NA|TRBV6-6
CASTGLFSGGAEDEQYF
>NA|TRBV15
CATSRDIGEQFF
>few|TRBV9
CASSVVIGPGGEQFF
>few|TRBV4-3
CASSQVSAGGPDNEQFF